Presented here are 31 T cell receptor beta chains from one specimen sequenced in a study of cytomegalovirus exposure and HLA in healthy donors. A multiplex PCR was run with 60 Vbeta primers and 13 Jbeta primers. Sequencing was performed with immunoSEQ multiplex PCR; in TCRdb, only in-frame clones are kept and a portion is missing. The data show under 200,000 clones, roughly 80% seen once. The sequenced sample consisted of PBMCs. The receptor set was obtained from a male donor in good health and CMV-seropositive.

J is TRBJ2-2 and V is TRBV19; maybe TRBD2 (6 bases). The CDR3 is made up of 16 amino acids. Trimming left V 5 bases short and J 9 bases short, with 22 bases between. Germline V gene sequence: CDR1 LNHDA, CDR2 SQIVND (reference sequence). Written as DNA, the CDR3 is TGTGCCAGTAGTGCGACTCGCGGGATCTCGTACAGGGAGCTGTTTTTT. It encodes CASSATRGISYRELFF.

This clone was recorded a few times. The chain links TRBV5-4 to TRBJ2-3; 10 nucleotides agree with TRBD1. Germline CDR1 and CDR2: SGHNT and YYREEE (reference sequence). V gave up 4 bases and J gave up 2 bases; unmatched junction bases: 1. The CDR3 length is 14 residues. The CDR3 coding sequence is TGTGCCAGCAGCCGACAGGGGGCCACAGATACGCAGTATTTT. The encoded protein is CASSRQGATDTQYF.

The CDR3 loop reads CASSLQAANTEAFF. The CDR3 nucleotides read TGCGCCAGCAGCTTGCAAGCCGCGAACACTGAAGCTTTCTTT. The gene calls are TRBV5-1 and TRBJ1-1; D is ambiguous. Germline assignment: CDR1 SGHRS and CDR2 YFSETQ. Trimming stripped 1 base from V and 1 base from J, with 8 bases between. The CDR3 is made up of 14 amino acids.

The V and J genes are TRBV5-1 and TRBJ2-2; D is undetermined. This CDR3 spans 15 amino acids. Germline V lookup: CDR1 SGHRS, CDR2 YFSETQ. Trimming removed 0 bases from V and 2 bases from J, with 8 bases in between. CDR3 protein: CASSLATVNTGELFF. CDR3 sequence (DNA): TGCGCCAGCAGCTTGGCCACAGTCAACACCGGGGAGCTGTTTTTT.

This clone was seen once. The genes are TRBV6-5 and TRBJ1-1; TRBD1 matches 11 bases. V lost 6 bases, J lost 5 bases, and 8 bases stayed unmatched. This CDR3 has 15 amino acids. Germline V gene data show CDR1 as MNHEY and CDR2 as SVGAGI. CDR3 nucleotides: TGTGCCAGCAGATCTGGACAGGGGGCCTGGACTGAAGCTTTCTTT. Residues: CASRSGQGAWTEAFF.

CDR3 in DNA: TGCAGTGCTGATGGACAGGGCCAGCATTTT. Translating it yields CSADGQGQHF. The chain has TRBV20-1 and TRBJ1-5; 8 bases match TRBD1. V lost 5 bases and J lost 12; bases outside the gene matches: 3. The CDR3 loop spans 10 amino acids. CDR1 DFQATT and CDR2 SNEGSKA come from the germline V gene (reference sequence).

The rearrangement uses TRBV7-9 and TRBJ2-1; D ambiguous. The ends were cut back, 6 bases at V and 7 bases at J, with 7 bases in the middle. Per germline, CDR1 SEHNR and CDR2 FQNEAQ (reference sequence). The CDR3 has 11 residues. This CDR3 is CASRAGNEQFF. The CDR3 coding sequence is TGTGCCAGCAGAGCTGGTAATGAGCAGTTCTTC. Full variable domain (missing parts from reference TRBV7-9 and TRBJ2-1): DTGVSQNPRHKITKRGQNVTFRCDPISEHNRLYWYRQTLGQGPEFLTYFQNEAQLEKSRLLSDRFSAERPKGSFSTLEIQRTEQGDSAMYLCASRAGNEQFFGPGTRLTVL.

The CDR3 sequence: CASSYFPTGGTGELFF. DNA of the CDR3: TGTGCCAGCAGTTACTTCCCGACAGGGGGCACCGGGGAGCTGTTTTTT. V and J are TRBV6-5 and TRBJ2-2; TRBD1 matches 9 bases. Germline V gene lookup returns CDR1 MNHEY and CDR2 SVGAGI. Losses at the gene ends were 1 base for V and 4 bases for J; bases not matched to a gene: 4. The CDR3 covers 16 residues.

This chain links TRBV5-4 with TRBJ2-3, with 7 nucleotides matching TRBD1. The CDR3 spans 16 residues. The germline gives CDR1 SGHNT, CDR2 YYREEE (reference sequence). The trim removed 0 bases at V and 6 bases at J, leaving 10 bases unmatched. Here the CDR3 DNA reads TGTGCCAGCAGCTTGGGCACCGGGGACAGTGGGGATACGCAGTATTTT. Residues: CASSLGTGDSGDTQYF.

This clone was seen only once. V usage is TRBV5-1 and J usage is TRBJ1-1; TRBD1 is a possible D gene (6 bases). The ends were cut back, 0 bases at V and 4 bases at J, with 13 bases in the middle. The CDR3 runs 15 residues. Germline V gives CDR1 SGHRS, CDR2 YFSETQ. Here the CDR3 reads CASSLAQGTATEAFF. CDR3 sequence (DNA): TGCGCCAGCAGCTTGGCCCAGGGGACGGCCACTGAAGCTTTCTTT.

V usage is TRBV7-2 and J usage is TRBJ2-5, with 7 bases that match TRBD2. The CDR3 consists of 16 residues. The ends lost 0 bases at V and 5 bases at J; junction bases unmatched: 9. CDR1 is SGHTA, CDR2 FQGNSA, per germline. This CDR3 reads CASSLAAQRGGETQYF. The CDR3 DNA is TGTGCCAGCAGCTTAGCGGCCCAGCGGGGAGGGGAGACCCAGTACTTC. The complete variable domain, with remaining parts taken from reference TRBV7-2 and TRBJ2-5, reads GAGVSQSPSNKVTEKGKDVELRCDPISGHTALYWYRQSLGQGLEFLIYFQGNSAPDKSGLPSDRFSAERTGGSVSTLTIQRTQQEDSAVYLCASSLAAQRGGETQYFGPGTRLLVL.

V and J are TRBV7-2 and TRBJ1-2; TRBD1 matches at 8 bases. Germline values: CDR1 SGHTA, CDR2 FQGNSA. The CDR3 loop spans 16 amino acids. V lost 1 base, J lost 4 bases, and 8 bases stayed unmatched. The CDR3 region has the DNA TGTGCCAGCAGCTTAGTGAAGGGACAGGTCGGCTATGGCTACACCTTC. Its protein product is CASSLVKGQVGYGYTF.

The V call is TRBV30, the J call TRBJ1-2; no clear D gene. The V end lost 3 bases, the J end lost 5 bases, and 10 bases lay between the germline ends. Germline assignment: CDR1 GTSNPN and CDR2 SVGIG (reference sequence). This CDR3 has 12 residues. In DNA, the CDR3 is TGTGCCTGGAGCGGGGATTCATATGGCTACACCTTC. As protein: CAWSGDSYGYTF.

This chain links TRBV28 with TRBJ1-2; D gene ambiguous. The CDR3 has 16 residues. V was clipped by 2 bases and J by 2 bases, with 15 bases between them. The germline CDR1 and CDR2 sequences are MDHEN and SYDVKM. CDR3 loop: CASSLDPGLKNYGYTF. As DNA, the CDR3 is TGTGCCAGCAGTTTAGACCCGGGTTTGAAGAACTATGGCTACACCTTC.

This chain uses TRBV5-4 with TRBJ2-7, with TRBD1 matching 7 bases. Germline-derived CDR1 and CDR2 are SGHNT and YYREEE (reference sequence). This CDR3 has 14 residues. J gave up 2 bases and V 0 bases, and 2 bases lay outside the gene matches. The CDR3 DNA sequence: TGTGCCAGCAGCTTGGTCGGGACAGCCTACGAGCAGTACTTC. It encodes CASSLVGTAYEQYF.

This chain uses TRBV6-6 with TRBJ2-3; 8 bases match TRBD1. Losses at the gene ends were 6 bases for V and 4 bases for J; bases not matched to a gene: 12. The CDR3 spans 16 residues. From germline, CDR1 is MNHNY and CDR2 SVGAGI (reference sequence). The CDR3 sequence is CASRQNRQGLPDTQYF. Written as DNA, the CDR3 is TGTGCCAGCAGACAGAATCGACAGGGGCTTCCAGATACGCAGTATTTT.

The chain recombines TRBV30 with TRBJ2-3, with 9 bases aligning to TRBD2. The CDR3 sequence is 18 residues long. The germline V gene has CDR1 GTSNPN and CDR2 SVGIG (reference sequence). The ends lost 3 bases at V and 2 bases at J; junction bases unmatched: 15. The CDR3 coding sequence is TGTGCCTGGAGGGCGACAAGAAGAGCGGGGGGAATCACAGATACGCAGTATTTT. It translates to CAWRATRRAGGITDTQYF. The full variable domain, its missing parts supplied by reference TRBV30 and TRBJ2-3, is SQTIHQWPATLVQPVGSPLSLECTVEGTSNPNLYWYRQAAGRGLQLLFYSVGIGQISSEVPQNLSASRPQDRQFILSSKKLLLSDSGFYLCAWRATRRAGGITDTQYFGPGTRLTVL.

This clone was detected once. V and J are TRBV11-2 and TRBJ1-2; 11 positions match TRBD1. This CDR3 is 17 amino acids long. V was clipped by 5 bases and J by 5 bases; unmatched bases: 13. The germline V gene has CDR1 SGHAT and CDR2 FQNNGV. In DNA, the CDR3 is TGTGCCAGCAGCCATCGGACAGGGGGCAATTGGCGGTATGGCTACACCTTC. The encoded protein is CASSHRTGGNWRYGYTF.

A remark on this clone: The same CDR3 also results from other DNA sequences found in this sample. The J gene is TRBJ2-7, the V gene TRBV7-2; TRBD1 agrees at 7 bases. Germline V CDR1 and CDR2: SGHTA, FQGNSA. The CDR3 contains 13 residues. V lost 3 bases to trimming and J lost 2 bases; unmatched junction nucleotides: 1. CDR3 nucleotide sequence: TGTGCCAGCAGCTTCGACAGGGCCTACGAGCAGTACTTC. The encoded protein is CASSFDRAYEQYF.

This chain uses TRBV19 with TRBJ1-2, with D perhaps TRBD1 (6 bases). The germline V and J ends were trimmed by 4 bases and 4 bases, with 19 bases remaining between them. This CDR3 is 16 amino acids long. CDR1 LNHDA and CDR2 SQIVND come from the germline V gene (reference sequence). The CDR3 nucleotides read TGTGCCAGTAGTACACAGGACAGCACCTCTATCTATGGCTACACCTTC. The encoded protein is CASSTQDSTSIYGYTF.

The V and J genes are TRBV25-1 and TRBJ2-7, with 9 bases identical to TRBD1. Germline loops: CDR1 MGHDK, CDR2 SYGVNS. This CDR3 contains 14 residues. V gave up 5 bases and J gave up 3 bases; unmatched junction bases: 5. CDR3 coding DNA: TGTGCCAGCAGTTTGGACAGGGGAGGCTACGAGCAGTACTTC. Translated: CASSLDRGGYEQYF.

This sequence joins TRBV27 and TRBJ2-7; 11 bases align to TRBD2. Germline assignment: CDR1 MNHEY and CDR2 SMNVEV (reference sequence). Losses at the gene ends were 3 bases for V and 5 bases for J; bases not matched to a gene: 9. CDR3 length: 16 residues. CDR3 sequence reads: CASSFQSTSGSNEQYF. CDR3 bases: TGTGCCAGCAGTTTTCAATCCACTAGCGGGAGCAACGAGCAGTACTTC.

The CDR3 DNA sequence: TGCGCCAGCAGAGCTAGCGAAGAGACCCAGTACTTC. Its protein product is CASRASEETQYF. The chain carries TRBV5-1 and TRBJ2-5; tentatively, D is TRBD2 (6 bases). Germline lookup yields CDR1 SGHRS and CDR2 YFSETQ. Trimming pared 5 bases from V and 3 bases from J, leaving 8 bases between. The CDR3 runs 12 residues.

This chain joins TRBV9 and TRBJ2-1, with a possible D match to TRBD2 (6 bases). The V end was cut by 1 base, the J end by 4 bases, with 24 bases between. The CDR3 has 19 residues. Germline V gene data show CDR1 as SGDLS and CDR2 as YYNGEE. The CDR3 DNA sequence: TGTGCCAGCAGCGTAACTGCGAACCGTGGGGCGGGACTTTACAATGAGCAGTTCTTC. The encoded protein is CASSVTANRGAGLYNEQFF.

The chain combines TRBV19 with TRBJ1-1; D gene unclear. Trimming removed 5 bases from V and 4 bases from J, with 11 bases in between. The CDR3 has 13 residues. The germline gives CDR1 LNHDA, CDR2 SQIVND (reference sequence). CDR3 sequence: CASSDRPGTEAFF. In DNA, the CDR3 is TGTGCCAGTAGTGACCGACCGGGCACTGAAGCTTTCTTT.

The genes are TRBV5-1 and TRBJ1-1; D is possibly TRBD1 (6 bases). Trimming left V 0 bases short and J 4 bases short, with 10 bases between. In germline, CDR1 is SGHRS, CDR2 YFSETQ. The CDR3 has 14 residues. CDR3 nucleotide sequence: TGCGCCAGCAGCTTGGGACAGGTAGGCACTGAAGCTTTCTTT. This encodes CASSLGQVGTEAFF.

The table lists this clone with a count of one. The rearrangement links TRBV19 to TRBJ2-5; 10 bases are shared with TRBD2. Trimming at V came to 6 bases and at J to 1 base, leaving 5 bases not matched to a gene. CDR3 length equals 15 residues. CDR1 is LNHDA and CDR2 is SQIVND in the germline V gene (reference sequence). This CDR3 reads CASSRTSGLQETQYF. In nucleotides, the CDR3 is TGTGCCAGTAGCAGGACTAGCGGTCTCCAAGAGACCCAGTACTTC.

The rearrangement uses TRBV28 and TRBJ1-3; TRBD1 is a possible D gene (6 bases). Germline CDR1 and CDR2: MDHEN and SYDVKM. V lost 2 bases and J 4 bases, leaving 12 bases between the germline ends. There are 15 residues in the CDR3. As DNA, the CDR3 is TGTGCCAGCAGTTTACTTGTTCAGGGGGGAAACACCATATATTTT. This gives the protein CASSLLVQGGNTIYF.

J is TRBJ1-5 and V is TRBV6-6, with 9 bases identical to TRBD1. The length of the CDR3 is 14 residues. Germline CDR1 and CDR2: MNHNY and SVGAGI (reference sequence). Losses at the gene ends were 4 bases for V and 6 bases for J; bases not matched to a gene: 4. The CDR3 spells CASSLTGGFQPQHF. The CDR3 DNA reads as TGTGCCAGCAGTTTAACAGGGGGCTTTCAGCCCCAGCATTTT.

This chain links TRBV29-1 with TRBJ2-1; 11 bases are shared with TRBD2. CDR1 and CDR2 from the germline V gene are SQVTM and ANQGSEA. CDR3 length: 14 amino acids. Trimming took 3 bases from V and 7 from J; bases not matched to a gene: 5. CDR3 protein: CSVEVIAGGNEQFF. The CDR3 DNA sequence: TGCAGCGTTGAGGTAATAGCGGGAGGGAATGAGCAGTTCTTC.

The rearrangement joins TRBV5-1 to TRBJ2-6; 8 bases are a match to TRBD2. Germline V lookup: CDR1 SGHRS, CDR2 YFSETQ. The CDR3 runs 17 residues. V was pared by 4 bases and J by 2 bases, with 8 bases of the junction left unmatched. CDR3 sequence (DNA): TGCGCCAGCAGCATAAGCGGGAGTGTCACTGGGGCCAACGTCCTGACTTTC. This sequence encodes CASSISGSVTGANVLTF.